Below, one TCR beta chain is given with its context. This sample was included in a study of T cell changes during pregnancy in multiple sclerosis. Trimming pared 3 bases from V and 0 bases from J, leaving 8 bases between. The CDR3 consists of 14 residues. Sequencing used immunoSEQ multiplex PCR; TCRdb keeps in-frame clones, though not all of them. The sample comprises fewer than 40,000 clones, 90% of which are singletons, and 0.4% to 0.55% rests with the top ten. The sequencing used CD4+ T cells from peripheral blood mononuclear cells, collected in the first trimester of pregnancy. The V and J genes are TRBV23-1 and TRBJ2-5; no firm D call. TRBV23-1 qualifies as an ORF whose function is uncertain. This receptor was identified in a female donor in good health, enrolled as a control in a pregnancy study. The chain's CDR3 is CASSQGRNQETQYF. The CDR3 nucleotides read TGCGCCAGCAGTCAGGGCAGGAACCAAGAGACCCAGTACTTC.